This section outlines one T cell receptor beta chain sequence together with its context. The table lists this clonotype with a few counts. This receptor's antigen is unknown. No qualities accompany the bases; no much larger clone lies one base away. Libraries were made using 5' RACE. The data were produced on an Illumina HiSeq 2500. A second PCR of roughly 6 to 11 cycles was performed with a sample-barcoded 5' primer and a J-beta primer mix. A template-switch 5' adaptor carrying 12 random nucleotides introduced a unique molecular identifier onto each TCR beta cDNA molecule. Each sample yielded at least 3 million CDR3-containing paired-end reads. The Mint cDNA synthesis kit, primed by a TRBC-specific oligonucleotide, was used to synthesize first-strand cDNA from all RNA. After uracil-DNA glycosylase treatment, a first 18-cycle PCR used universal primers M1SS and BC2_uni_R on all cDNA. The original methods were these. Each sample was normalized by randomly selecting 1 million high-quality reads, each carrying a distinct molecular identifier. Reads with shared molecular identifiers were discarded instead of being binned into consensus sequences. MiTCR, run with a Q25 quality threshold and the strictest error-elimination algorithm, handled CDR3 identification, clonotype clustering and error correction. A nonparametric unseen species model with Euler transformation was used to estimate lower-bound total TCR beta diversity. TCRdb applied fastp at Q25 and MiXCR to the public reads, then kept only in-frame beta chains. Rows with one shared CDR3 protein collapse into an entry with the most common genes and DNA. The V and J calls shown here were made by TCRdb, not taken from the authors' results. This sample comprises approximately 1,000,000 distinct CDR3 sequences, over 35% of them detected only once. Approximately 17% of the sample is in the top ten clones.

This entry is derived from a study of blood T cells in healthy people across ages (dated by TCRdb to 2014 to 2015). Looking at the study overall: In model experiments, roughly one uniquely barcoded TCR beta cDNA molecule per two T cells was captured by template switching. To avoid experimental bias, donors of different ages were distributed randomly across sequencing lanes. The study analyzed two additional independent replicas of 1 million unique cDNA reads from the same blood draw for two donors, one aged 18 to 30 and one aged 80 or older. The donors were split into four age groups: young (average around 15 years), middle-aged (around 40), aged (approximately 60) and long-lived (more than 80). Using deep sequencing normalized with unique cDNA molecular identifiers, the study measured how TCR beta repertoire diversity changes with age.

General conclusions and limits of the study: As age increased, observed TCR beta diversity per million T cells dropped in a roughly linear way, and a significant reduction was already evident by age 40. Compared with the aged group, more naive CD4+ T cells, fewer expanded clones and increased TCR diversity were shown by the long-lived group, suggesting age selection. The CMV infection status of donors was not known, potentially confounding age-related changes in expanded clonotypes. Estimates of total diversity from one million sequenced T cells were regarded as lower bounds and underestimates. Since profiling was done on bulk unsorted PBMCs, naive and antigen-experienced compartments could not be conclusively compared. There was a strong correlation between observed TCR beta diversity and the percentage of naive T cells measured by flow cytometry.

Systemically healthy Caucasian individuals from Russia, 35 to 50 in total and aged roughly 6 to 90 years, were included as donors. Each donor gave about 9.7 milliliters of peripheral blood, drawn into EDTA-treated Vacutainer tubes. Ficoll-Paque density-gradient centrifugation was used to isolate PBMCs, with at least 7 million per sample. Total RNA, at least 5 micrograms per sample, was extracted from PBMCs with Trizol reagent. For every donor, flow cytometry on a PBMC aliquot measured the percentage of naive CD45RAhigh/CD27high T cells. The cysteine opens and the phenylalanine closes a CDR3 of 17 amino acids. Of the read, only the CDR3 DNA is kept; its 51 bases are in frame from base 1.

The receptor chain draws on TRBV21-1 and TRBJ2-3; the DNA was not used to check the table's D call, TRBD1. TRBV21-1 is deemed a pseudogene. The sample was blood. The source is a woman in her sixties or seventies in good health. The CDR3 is CASSKGDSPISTDTQYF. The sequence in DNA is TGTGCCAGCAGCAAGGGGGATTCACCTATAAGCACAGATACGCAGTATTTT.